The next 12 T cell receptor beta chains were all read from a single sample in a study of breast tumors, draining lymph nodes, adjacent tissues. Axillary draining lymph nodes of breast cancer patients supplied the node samples. TCRdb reprocessed the multiplex PCR reads with MiXCR, giving one entry per CDR3 protein. The table shows around 230,000 distinct CDR3 sequences, with about a third occurring only once. Specimen: axillary lymph node tissue. All receptors come from a female donor with breast cancer. Some clones in this sample may be carry-over from other donors' samples.

As for this clonotype: This may arise from a read error, as a much more abundant clone is one base away. V is TRBV10-3 and J is TRBJ1-2; tentatively, D is TRBD1 (5 bases). Germline CDR1 reads ENHRY; CDR2 reads SYGVKD. The CDR3 is made up of 15 amino acids. The CDR3 protein is CASSLTPTQGCGYTF. In DNA form, the CDR3 reads TGTGCCAGCAGTCTGACACCCACGCAGGGCTGTGGCTACACCTTC.

In this sample, this clonotype turned up once. Just one base apart from a much larger clone, this may be a read error. The genes are TRBV18 and TRBJ2-5; D is perhaps TRBD1 (6 bases). CDR3 size: 14 residues. In germline, CDR1 is KGHSH, CDR2 LQKENI. This chain's CDR3 is CASSPWTVQEAQYF. In nucleotides, the CDR3 is TGTGCCAGCTCCCCTTGGACAGTTCAAGAGGCCCAGTACTTC.

Ten or more counts support this clonotype. The chain joins TRBV2 to TRBJ1-5; D perhaps matches TRBD1 (6 bases). The germline V gene has CDR1 SNHLY and CDR2 FYNNEI. The CDR3 is 14 amino acids. V was trimmed by 8 bases and J by 4 bases, leaving 15 bases between them. CDR3: CASRARRGNQPQHF. CDR3 bases: TGTGCCAGCCGCGCCCGTAGGGGGAATCAGCCCCAGCATTTT.

In regard to this clonotype: A much larger clonotype is one base distant, so this may be a read error. The V gene is TRBV4-2, the J gene TRBJ2-1, with 7 bases matching TRBD2. The CDR3 sequence is 16 residues long. Germline CDR1 reads LGHNA; CDR2 reads YNFKEQ. Trimming removed 5 bases from V and 7 bases from J; junction bases left unmatched: 14. CDR3 nucleotide sequence: TGTGCCAGCAGCGGGGTGACAGCGGGATTGGGGAATGAGCAGTTCTTC. Translating it yields CASSGVTAGLGNEQFF.

The genes are TRBV19 and TRBJ1-1; D possibly corresponds to TRBD1 (6 bases). Germline-derived CDR1 and CDR2 are LNHDA and SQIVND (reference sequence). The length of the CDR3 is 15 residues. The V gene lost 10 bases and the J gene lost 3 bases, with 21 bases spanning the gap. The chain's CDR3 is CATQRTAGAYTEAFF. The CDR3 DNA is TGTGCCACCCAGAGGACAGCAGGGGCTTACACTGAAGCTTTCTTT.

This clonotype was found many times. The J gene is TRBJ2-2, the V gene TRBV10-3; 8 nucleotides match TRBD1. This CDR3 has 15 residues. Trimming at V came to 4 bases and at J to 0 bases, leaving 1 base not matched to a gene. Germline V gives CDR1 ENHRY, CDR2 SYGVKD. The CDR3 region is CAISATGANTGELFF. The DNA for the CDR3 is TGTGCCATCAGTGCGACAGGGGCGAACACCGGGGAGCTGTTTTTT.

About this clonotype: The conserved phenylalanine or tryptophan normally closing the CDR3 is absent here, so this likely arose from a read error. The rearrangement links TRBV11-3 to TRBJ2-5; a weak D match, TRBD1 (6 bases). CDR1 SGHNT and CDR2 YENEEA come from the germline V gene. Trimming shortened V by 1 base and J by 1 base, and 10 bases separated the two germline ends. This CDR3 has 15 residues. CDR3 sequence reads: CASSLGSTGQETQYL. The CDR3 region has the DNA TGTGCCAGCAGCTTAGGATCGACAGGCCAAGAGACCCAGTACCTC.

To note about this clonotype: With a much larger clone just one base away, this may be a read error. V is TRBV4-1 and J is TRBJ2-6; D is possibly TRBD2 (6 bases). The CDR3 contains 18 residues. The germline V gene has CDR1 MGHRA and CDR2 YSYEKL. The germline V and J ends were trimmed by 0 bases and 0 bases, with 12 bases remaining between them. For the CDR3, the DNA is TGCGCCAGCAGCCAAGATTCTTTCGGGGGCTCTGGGGCCAACGTCCTGACTTTC. It specifies CASSQDSFGGSGANVLTF.

This clonotype occurred many times. The chain employs TRBV12-3 or TRBV12-4 and TRBJ2-1; 16 nucleotides match TRBD2. The ends lost 3 bases at V and 8 bases at J; junction bases unmatched: 7. This CDR3 contains 17 residues. The CDR3 sequence is CASSFTGGTSGRDEQFF. For the CDR3, the DNA is TGTGCCAGCAGTTTCACCGGCGGGACTAGCGGGAGGGATGAGCAGTTCTTC.

The table lists this clonotype with many counts. The chain is built from TRBV3-1 and TRBJ2-5; the D call may be TRBD1 or TRBD2 (5 bases each). With 6 bases removed from V and 2 bases from J, the gap between germline ends came to 16 bases. The CDR3 totals 15 residues. Germline CDR1 and CDR2: LGHDT and YNNKEL (reference sequence). This chain's CDR3 is CASRETGTPQETQYF. As DNA, the CDR3 is TGTGCCAGCAGAGAGACCGGGACCCCTCAAGAGACCCAGTACTTC.

This clonotype showed up many times. The chain employs TRBV4-1 and TRBJ2-1; D is possibly TRBD1 or TRBD2 (5 bases each). CDR1 is MGHRA, CDR2 YSYEKL, per germline. V was trimmed by 6 bases and J by 5 bases, leaving 17 bases between them. The CDR3 loop spans 15 amino acids. In DNA form, the CDR3 reads TGCGCCAGCAGTCGGGGCCGGGTAAGCGACAATGAGCAGTTCTTC. Translating it yields CASSRGRVSDNEQFF.

V and J are TRBV28 and TRBJ1-2; D might be TRBD1 (5 bases). CDR1 is MDHEN and CDR2 is SYDVKM in the germline V gene. V was cut by 6 bases and J by 8 bases, with 13 bases left in between. The CDR3 runs to 12 residues. This chain's CDR3 is CASRENRKGYTF. Written as DNA, the CDR3 is TGTGCCAGCAGGGAGAACAGGAAAGGCTACACCTTC.